This is a list of T cell receptor beta chains from one sample in a study of blood T cell repertoires in COVID-19. TCRdb keeps only in-frame clones here, not all; method: immunoSEQ multiplex PCR. Of approximately 77,000 clones in the sample, 80% were seen once. The sequencing input was peripheral blood. The receptor source for this set is a woman aged 65 to 85 with acute or convalescent COVID-19. Each CDR3 is given with its conserved first and last residue. The D gene is left open where the match is weak. Not every row has a clone size; where given, it reads once, few, many or a size class.

v_gene	d_gene	j_gene	abundance	CDR3aa	CDR3nt
TRBV5-1	TRBD2	TRBJ2-7	-	CASSLFRRGVSYEQYF	TGCGCCAGCAGCCTGTTCCGTCGGGGGGTTTCCTACGAGCAGTACTTC
TRBV6-2/TRBV6-3	TRBD1	TRBJ2-7	-	CASSNTDRDLYEQYF	TGTGCCAGCAGTAATACCGACAGGGACCTCTACGAGCAGTACTTC
TRBV6-2/TRBV6-3	TRBD2	TRBJ2-1	-	CASSYPEERGPYNEQFF	TGTGCCAGCAGTTACCCGGAGGAGCGGGGGCCTTACAATGAGCAGTTCTTC
TRBV18	-	TRBJ1-4	-	CASSPSAGATNEKLFF	TGTGCCAGCTCACCTTCTGCAGGGGCGACTAATGAAAAACTGTTTTTT
TRBV6-5	TRBD1	TRBJ2-7	-	CASSSDRVDPYEQYF	TGTGCCAGCAGTTCCGACAGGGTGGATCCCTACGAGCAGTACTTC
TRBV5-6	-	TRBJ1-2	-	CASSFPSTTNYGYTF	TGTGCCAGCAGCTTCCCCTCTACCACTAACTATGGCTACACCTTC
TRBV4-1	TRBD2	TRBJ2-3	once	CASSPRERGGDTQYF	TGCGCCAGCAGCCCTCGGGAGCGGGGGGGTGATACGCAGTATTTT
TRBV5-4	-	TRBJ2-1	-	CASSFDSATYNEQFF	TGTGCCAGCAGCTTTGACTCCGCGACCTACAATGAGCAGTTCTTC
TRBV10-3	-	TRBJ1-2	few	CAISELQAPNYGYTF	TGTGCCATCAGTGAGTTGCAAGCCCCCAACTATGGCTACACCTTC
TRBV15	-	TRBJ1-1	-	CATSRAGNTEAFF	TGTGCCACCAGCAGAGCGGGGAATACTGAAGCTTTCTTT
TRBV18	-	TRBJ1-1	-	CASSPPNGETGTFF	TGTGCCAGCTCACCACCTAACGGCGAAACCGGGACTTTCTTT
TRBV7-3	-	TRBJ2-3	-	CASSSIGGTDTQYF	TGTGCCAGCAGCTCAATCGGAGGCACAGATACGCAGTATTTT